The T cell receptor (beta chain) under discussion was sequenced for a study of blood T cell repertoires in COVID-19 (dated by TCRdb to the early 2020s). Looking at the study overall: Samples from collaborators originated in the United States, Italy and Spain and spanned both the acute and convalescent phases of COVID-19. The prospective study material was composed of cDNA or gDNA derived from T cells, B-cell-depleted T cells, or PBMCs. The repertoires were released in a freely available public database intended as a resource for research on the immune response to SARS-CoV-2. Subjects who had been exposed to COVID-19, were actively infected with it, or had recovered from it provided the deeply sampled blood TCRbeta repertoires that made up the dataset. Where available, HLA class I and class II types were taken from metadata supplied by the sample provider and were not determined by assay-based typing. The samples were drawn from two sources: the first 160 participants of the ongoing ImmuneRACE study, and over 950 subjects contributed by 6 global collaborators. Sample metadata almost always included a de-identified subject ID, COVID-19 status, age in years and sex. Results and caveats for the whole study, not just this receptor: How much clinical and demographic metadata was included differed by source and by participant, and the metadata was provided uncurated.

TCRbeta CDR3 regions were amplified from genomic DNA by means of the immunoSEQ Assay, a bias-controlled multiplex PCR. The paper's data handling went like this. Nucleated cell counts per sample were estimated from amplification of reference gene primers within the assay. To quantify the absolute abundance of each unique TCRbeta CDR3 rearrangement, sequence reads were collapsed and filtered. For each sample, productive Simpson clonality was calculated as the square root of Simpson's diversity index over productive rearrangements. TCRdb mirrors the immuneACCESS table, restricted to in-frame sequences. Some clones are absent from its copies; in checked studies, under half trace to an unresolved V gene, and the reason for the others is unknown. V and J calls plus clone size are reproduced from that table; the DNA served to infer D and trimming. In this sample the table shows fewer than 250,000 clones, 85% of which occur a single time. The top ten clones comprise over 5.5% of the sample.

Collaborating institutions collected whole blood in K2EDTA tubes following their own protocols. For TCRbeta analysis, collaborators shipped samples as frozen whole blood, isolated PBMCs, or DNA extracted from either of those sample types. Concerning this clone itself: The specificity of this receptor is unknown. Nothing much larger sits one base from this clone, and base qualities are not available.

V gives up 6 bases and J gives up 0 bases, and the segment between their germline ends measures 14 bases. The germline V gene supplies CDR1 SQVTM and CDR2 ANQGSEA. The CDR3 sequence holds 14 residues, the cysteine and phenylalanine included. Only CDR3 DNA is held: 42 bases, read in frame from base 1. The chain joins TRBV29-1 to TRBJ1-1; no confident D gene assignment can be made. The source material was peripheral blood. The receptor's source is a woman aged 55 to 70 with active or convalescent COVID-19. The DNA sequence reads TGCAGCGTCCTAGAAAGCGGATTGAACACTGAAGCTTTCTTT. It is translated as CSVLESGLNTEAFF.